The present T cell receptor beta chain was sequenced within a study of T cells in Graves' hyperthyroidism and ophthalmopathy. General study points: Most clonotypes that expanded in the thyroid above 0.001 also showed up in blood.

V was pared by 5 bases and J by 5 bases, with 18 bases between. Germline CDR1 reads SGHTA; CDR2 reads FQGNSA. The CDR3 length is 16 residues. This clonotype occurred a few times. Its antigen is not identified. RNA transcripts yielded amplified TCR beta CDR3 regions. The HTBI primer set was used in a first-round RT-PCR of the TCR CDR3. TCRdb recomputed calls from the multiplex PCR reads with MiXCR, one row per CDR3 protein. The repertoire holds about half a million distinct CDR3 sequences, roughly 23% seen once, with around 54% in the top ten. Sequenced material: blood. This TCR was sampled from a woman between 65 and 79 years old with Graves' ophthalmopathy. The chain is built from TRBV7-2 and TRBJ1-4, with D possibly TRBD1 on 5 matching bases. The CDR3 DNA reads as TGTGCCAGCAGCGTCGGGGCGGGTCCTCCAAATGAAAAACTGTTTTTT. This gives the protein CASSVGAGPPNEKLFF.